Following are 28 T cell receptor beta chains from one sample sequenced in a study of T cells after yellow fever vaccination. Via MiXCR, TCRdb re-called the 5' RACE reads, giving one row per CDR3 protein. The table has 50,000 or so distinct CDR3 sequences, around 6.5% seen once. Here the sequenced sample was CD8+ T cells sorted from PBMCs, taken on the day of the first yellow fever vaccination. The receptors were gathered from a man between 18 and 29 years old who received the YFV17D yellow fever vaccine.

The chain links TRBV6-2 or TRBV6-3 to TRBJ1-1, with D unclear. The CDR3 loop spans 13 amino acids. Trimming removed 2 bases at V and 5 bases at J, with 9 bases between. Per the germline V gene, CDR1 is MNHEY and CDR2 is SVGEGT. The CDR3 DNA reads TGTGCCAGCAGTTACAGGGAAGGGACTGAAGCTTTCTTT. Encoded protein: CASSYREGTEAFF.

This clonotype was observed at least ten times. The genes are TRBV18 and TRBJ1-5; TRBD1 aligns across 7 bases. The germline V gene encodes CDR1 KGHSH and CDR2 LQKENI. The CDR3 length is 13 residues. Trimming took 5 bases from V and 7 from J; bases not matched to a gene: 5. The CDR3 loop is CASSLTGRQPQHF. The CDR3 bases are TGTGCCAGCTCATTGACAGGGAGGCAGCCCCAGCATTTT.

This clonotype was detected many times. The V call is TRBV4-3, the J call TRBJ2-7; possible D gene TRBD2, 5 bases. Between the trimmed V and J ends, which lost 0 bases and 4 bases, there was a span of 10 bases. This CDR3 has 14 amino acids. Germline V gives CDR1 LGHNA, CDR2 YSLEER. The CDR3 coding sequence is TGCGCCAGCAGCCAAGATCTGGGCGGGTACGAGCAGTACGTC. It encodes CASSQDLGGYEQYV.

The gene calls are TRBV7-8 and TRBJ1-5, with D possibly being TRBD1 (5 bases). CDR1 and CDR2 from the germline V gene are SGHVS and FQNEAQ. V shed 5 bases and J shed 2 bases, with 16 bases lying between them. The length of the CDR3 is 16 residues. The CDR3 protein is CASSPHRQPRNQPQHF. CDR3 DNA sequence: TGTGCCAGCAGCCCACACAGGCAACCTCGCAATCAGCCCCAGCATTTT. Based on the CDR3 plus reference TRBV7-8 and TRBJ1-5, the full variable domain is GAGVSQSPRYKVAKRGQDVALRCDPISGHVSLFWYQQALGQGPEFLTYFQNEAQLDKSGLPSDRFFAERPEGSVSTLKIQRTQQEDSAVYLCASSPHRQPRNQPQHFGDGTRLSIL.

Worth noting for this clonotype: Germline and junction disagree at one end, which may indicate a read error. The CDR3 loop reads CPSSDGGDNYNEQFF. The CDR3 coding sequence is TGTCCCAGCAGTGACGGGGGGGATAACTACAATGAGCAGTTCTTC. J is TRBJ2-1 and V is TRBV5-6, with 8 bases identical to TRBD2. The CDR3 has 15 amino acids. The germline V gene encodes CDR1 SGHDT and CDR2 YYEEEE.

The CDR3 nucleotides read TGTGCCAGCAGTCCGACAGGGGACCGCATGAACACTGAAGCTTTCTTT. This sequence encodes CASSPTGDRMNTEAFF. The chain joins TRBV28 to TRBJ1-1, with 8 bases identical to TRBD1. V dropped 5 bases and J dropped 0; count of bases not matched to a gene: 8. Germline-derived CDR1 and CDR2 are MDHEN and SYDVKM. The length of the CDR3 is 16 residues.

This clonotype was recorded a few times. V gene TRBV4-1 combines with J gene TRBJ1-5; D possibly corresponds to TRBD1 (6 bases). Trimming shortened V by 2 bases and J by 7 bases, and 9 bases separated the two germline ends. CDR1 and CDR2 from the germline V gene are MGHRA and YSYEKL. The CDR3 extends over 13 amino acids. CDR3 DNA: TGCGCCAGCAGCCAAACAGGGTTGCAGCCCCAGCATTTT. Encoded protein: CASSQTGLQPQHF.

This clonotype occurred many times. This chain joins TRBV6-2 or TRBV6-3 and TRBJ2-7; TRBD1 matches at 10 bases. The V gene end was trimmed by 2 bases and the J gene end by 4 bases; junction bases not matched to a gene: 20. The CDR3 has 20 residues. Germline CDR1 MNHEY, CDR2 SVGEGT. The CDR3 loop reads CASSYQNPNLDRGLPYEQYF. CDR3 DNA sequence: TGTGCCAGCAGTTACCAGAATCCCAACCTAGACAGGGGGCTACCTTACGAGCAGTACTTC.

This clonotype was seen many times. The CDR3 region is CASSWRGYYEQYF. CDR3 in DNA: TGCGCCAGCAGCTGGAGGGGATACTACGAGCAGTACTTC. The chain has TRBV5-1 and TRBJ2-7, with TRBD2 as a possible D gene (6 bases). This CDR3 comprises 13 residues. V was cut by 3 bases and J by 3 bases, with 10 bases left in between. CDR1 SGHRS and CDR2 YFSETQ come from the germline V gene.

This clonotype appeared a few times. The chain uses TRBV5-4 and TRBJ2-1, with a weak D call TRBD2 (6 bases). Germline CDR1 SGHNT, CDR2 YYREEE (reference sequence). The ends were cut back, 3 bases at V and 0 bases at J, with 13 bases in the middle. This CDR3 contains 16 residues. CDR3 sequence reads: CASSYEGLISYNEQFF. In DNA, the CDR3 is TGTGCCAGCAGCTATGAGGGACTCATCTCCTACAATGAGCAGTTCTTC.

This clonotype was observed a few times. The gene calls are TRBV6-5 and TRBJ1-1; D ambiguous. Looked up from germline, CDR1 is MNHEY and CDR2 is SVGAGI. The CDR3 runs to 13 residues. The V gene lost 6 bases and the J gene lost 2 bases, with 10 bases spanning the gap. The CDR3 loop reads CASSPRANTEAFF. DNA for the CDR3: TGTGCCAGCAGCCCCCGGGCCAACACTGAAGCTTTCTTT.

The table lists this clonotype with many counts. The V gene is TRBV6-5, the J gene TRBJ2-5; the D call may be TRBD1 or TRBD2 (5 bases each). From germline, CDR1 is MNHEY and CDR2 SVGAGI. Between the trimmed V and J ends, which lost 0 bases and 9 bases, there was a span of 17 bases. The CDR3 length is 15 residues. The CDR3 loop is CASSYSPLLGGPQYF. The CDR3 DNA is TGTGCCAGCAGTTACTCACCCCTCCTTGGGGGTCCCCAGTACTTC.

In this sample, this clonotype turned up a few times. This rearrangement joins TRBV5-1 to TRBJ1-5; 7 nucleotides align to TRBD1. Germline V gives CDR1 SGHRS, CDR2 YFSETQ. The CDR3 covers 15 residues. V shed 3 bases and J 7 bases; nucleotides not matched to a gene: 10. DNA of the CDR3: TGCGCCAGCAGCTGGCGTGGACAGGCCACCCAGCCCCAGCATTTT. Its translation: CASSWRGQATQPQHF.

The table lists this clonotype with a few counts. V gene TRBV11-3 combines with J gene TRBJ2-5, with a tentative D call TRBD1 (6 bases). Per germline, CDR1 SGHNT and CDR2 YENEEA. V was clipped by 6 bases and J by 3 bases, with 11 bases between them. The CDR3 is 13 residues long. The DNA for the CDR3 is TGTGCCAGCAGTAGCCGGGACAAAGAGACCCAGTACTTC. It is translated as CASSSRDKETQYF.

There are a few counts of this clonotype. The chain links TRBV7-8 to TRBJ1-6; D possibly corresponds to TRBD1 (6 bases). Germline CDR1 SGHVS, CDR2 FQNEAQ. V lost 7 bases and J lost 7, with 17 bases in between. CDR3 size: 15 residues. In DNA form, the CDR3 reads TGTGCCAGCATCCTGGGGGGGGCGGGGAATTCACCCCTCCACTTT. Translation gives CASILGGAGNSPLHF.

This clonotype was seen a few times. In DNA, the CDR3 is TGTGCCAGCAGCAGCCGGGACAGGGTAGGATACGAGCAGTACTTC. As protein: CASSSRDRVGYEQYF. This chain joins TRBV7-6 and TRBJ2-7; 9 bases map to TRBD1. CDR1 is SGHVS, CDR2 FNYEAQ, per germline. This CDR3 has 15 residues. Unmatched junction bases numbered 9, after V lost 5 bases and J lost 4 bases. The variable domain in full, completed from reference TRBV7-6 and TRBJ2-7, reads GAGVSQSPRYKVTKRGQDVALRCDPISGHVSLYWYRQALGQGPEFLTYFNYEAQQDKSGLPNDRFSAERPEGSISTLTIQRTEQRDSAMYRCASSSRDRVGYEQYFGPGTRLTVT.

This clonotype turned up a few times. The chain has TRBV20-1 and TRBJ2-1; D is tentatively TRBD1 or TRBD2 (5 bases each). This CDR3 is 13 amino acids long. V lost 1 base to trimming and J lost 3 bases, with 7 bases between them. Germline-derived CDR1 and CDR2 are DFQATT and SNEGSKA (reference sequence). CDR3 nucleotide sequence: TGCAGTGCTAGAGTGGGGGACTACAATGAGCAGTTCTTC. This gives the protein CSARVGDYNEQFF.

This clonotype was found many times. The chain has TRBV24-1 and TRBJ2-1, with 13 bases matching TRBD2. CDR1 and CDR2 from the germline V gene are KGHDR and SFDVKD. The CDR3 runs 17 residues. V was pared by 2 bases and J by 5 bases, with 5 bases of the junction left unmatched. Here the CDR3 reads CATSDSTSGGRHNEQFF. The CDR3 nucleotides read TGTGCCACCAGTGATTCGACTAGCGGGGGGCGTCACAATGAGCAGTTCTTC.

This rearrangement joins TRBV20-1 to TRBJ2-7; D gene ambiguous. With 2 bases removed from V and 2 bases from J, the gap between germline ends came to 16 bases. Germline V gene data show CDR1 as DFQATT and CDR2 as SNEGSKA (reference sequence). This CDR3 is built from 15 residues. CDR3 sequence (DNA): TGCAGTGCTAGACCTTATCAAGGTGGGACCTACGAGCAGTACGTC. Protein product: CSARPYQGGTYEQYV.

The table lists this clonotype with many counts. The chain joins TRBV29-1 to TRBJ1-3; the D gene is possibly TRBD1 (5 bases). V lost 6 bases and J 0 bases, leaving 9 bases between the germline ends. Germline CDR1 and CDR2: SQVTM and ANQGSEA. CDR3 length: 13 amino acids. The CDR3 here is CSVRAISGNTIYF. DNA of the CDR3: TGCAGCGTCAGGGCGATCTCTGGAAACACCATATATTTT. Based on the CDR3 plus reference TRBV29-1 and TRBJ1-3, the full variable domain is SAVISQKPSRDICQRGTSLTIQCQVDSQVTMMFWYRQQPGQSLTLIATANQGSEATYESGFVIDKFPISRPNLTFSTLTVSNMSPEDSSIYLCSVRAISGNTIYFGEGSWLTVV.

The chain is built from TRBV4-2 and TRBJ1-2, with a possible D match to TRBD1 (5 bases). The germline gives CDR1 LGHNA, CDR2 YNFKEQ. This CDR3 comprises 17 residues. Between the trimmed V and J ends, which lost 3 bases and 4 bases, there was a span of 21 bases. DNA of the CDR3: TGTGCCAGCAGCCACCTACTAGGGAGGAGGGACGTCTATGGCTACACCTTC. Its protein product is CASSHLLGRRDVYGYTF.

The chain combines TRBV6-2 or TRBV6-3 with TRBJ2-5; D uncertain. Trimming shortened V by 6 bases and J by 2 bases, and 10 bases separated the two germline ends. The CDR3 contains 13 residues. Germline V gene sequence: CDR1 MNHEY, CDR2 SVGEGT. The DNA of the CDR3 is TGTGCCAGCAGCGCGCTAGAGCAAGAGACCCAGTACTTC. Protein product: CASSALEQETQYF.

This clonotype was observed at least ten times. This chain links TRBV6-4 with TRBJ2-4, with 8 bases that match TRBD1. Germline values: CDR1 MRHNA, CDR2 SNTAGT. V was clipped by 2 bases and J by 6 bases; unmatched bases: 6. CDR3 size: 15 residues. DNA for the CDR3: TGTGCCAGCAGTGACGGATCAGGGGGCGGAAACATTCAGTACTTC. Encoded protein: CASSDGSGGGNIQYF.

The V and J genes are TRBV12-3 or TRBV12-4 and TRBJ2-2; no clear D. Trimming left V 5 bases short and J 8 bases short, with 12 bases between. The CDR3 has 13 residues. The CDR3 here is CASSKDGKGELFF. The CDR3 coding sequence is TGTGCCAGCAGTAAGGATGGAAAAGGGGAGCTGTTTTTT.

This clonotype was seen more than once but under ten times. CDR3 sequence: CASRTRGNTEAFF. The CDR3 coding sequence is TGTGCCAGCAGAACCAGGGGGAACACTGAAGCTTTCTTT. The rearrangement joins TRBV3-1 to TRBJ1-1; tentatively, D is TRBD1 (6 bases). V shed 6 bases and J shed 1 base, with 9 bases lying between them. Germline lookup yields CDR1 LGHDT and CDR2 YNNKEL (reference sequence). The CDR3 contains 13 residues.

This clonotype was counted only a few times. The chain recombines TRBV11-2 with TRBJ2-7; no firm D call. The CDR3 has 15 residues. Deletions cut 4 bases from V and 2 bases from J, with 15 bases between. Germline loops: CDR1 SGHAT, CDR2 FQNNGV. The CDR3 region is CASSSSNRLPYEQYF. Written as DNA, the CDR3 is TGTGCCAGCAGCTCCTCAAATAGACTGCCCTACGAGCAGTACTTC.

The chain recombines TRBV7-2 with TRBJ2-3; perhaps TRBD2 as D (6 bases). Trimming took off 0 bases at V and 4 bases at J, with 14 bases between the two ends. CDR1 and CDR2 from the germline V gene are SGHTA and FQGNSA. This CDR3 has 16 amino acids. The CDR3 loop reads CASSLAAGPRADTQYF. The CDR3 bases are TGTGCCAGCAGCTTAGCCGCGGGGCCAAGGGCAGATACGCAGTATTTT.

The gene calls are TRBV5-6 and TRBJ2-7, with D perhaps TRBD1 (6 bases). Looked up from germline, CDR1 is SGHDT and CDR2 is YYEEEE. V lost 6 bases and J lost 0, with 10 bases in between. The CDR3 loop spans 13 amino acids. The CDR3 nucleotides are TGTGCCAGCAACTCGGACAGCTCCTACGAGCAGTACTTC. Translated: CASNSDSSYEQYF.